This T cell receptor (beta chain) was found in a study of shared clonotypes between healthy human individuals. This CDR3 comprises 14 residues. Germline loops: CDR1 MDHEN, CDR2 SYDVKM. V was trimmed by 4 bases and J by 0 bases, leaving 10 bases between them. This clone was counted a single time. Naive CD8 cells comprised CD45RO-negative, CCR7-positively selected cells, excluding terminally differentiated effector memory CD45RA+ cells. The table came from immunoSEQ multiplex PCR; TCRdb's copy has only in-frame clones and leaves some out. The table records about 1.9 million clones, around 93% of them present only once.

Sequenced material: naive CD8+ T cells from PBMCs. This clonotype was sampled from a man younger than 35 in good health. Some clones in this sample may be carry-over from other donors' samples. J is TRBJ2-7 and V is TRBV28; a possible D gene is TRBD1 (6 bases). The CDR3 sequence: CASSSRTDSYEQYF. CDR3 sequence (DNA): TGTGCCAGCAGTTCGAGGACAGACTCCTACGAGCAGTACTTC.